This TCR beta chain came from a study of radiotherapy plus CTLA-4 blockade in lung cancer. Study observations and caveats: The authors reported that early blood T cell clone dynamics, with interferon-beta, best predicted response. Radiotherapy plus ipilimumab was followed by expansion in blood of tumor-derived TCR clones.

Regarding this clone: Its antigen is undetermined.

The CDR3 is made up of 14 amino acids. From germline, CDR1 is MNHEY and CDR2 SMNVEV (reference sequence). V lost 9 bases to trimming and J lost 8 bases, with 20 bases between them. The data were produced by immunoSEQ multiplex PCR, yet TCRdb's version contains in-frame clones alone and is incomplete. The sample carries about 60,000 clones, 77% recorded once. The study gave focal radiation plus ipilimumab CTLA-4 blockade to patients with chemo-refractory metastatic non-small-cell lung cancer. The sequence was obtained from a human donor with non-small cell lung cancer who had a partial response to radiotherapy plus ipilimumab. The chain recombines TRBV27 with TRBJ2-1, with a tentative D call TRBD2 (5 bases). Sequencing used peripheral blood, obtained from a patient treated with radiotherapy plus ipilimumab. The CDR3: CARFEGRIGHEQFF. The CDR3 nucleotides read TGTGCCAGATTCGAGGGCAGGATAGGCCATGAGCAGTTCTTC.